Detailed here is one T cell receptor beta chain. The target antigen is unknown. Assay used: immunoSEQ multiplex PCR; TCRdb lists only in-frame clones, some missing. The table includes roughly 60,000 clones, more than 90% detected once. This entry comes from a study of cytomegalovirus exposure and HLA in healthy donors. At the level of the study: The 120 validation repertoires and the roughly 680 first-cohort repertoires shared a platform, a later analysis reported.

Overall study findings and caveats: It was found in a later analysis that first-cohort TCR clusters tended to co-occur in the 120 validation repertoires.

V dropped 10 bases and J dropped 4; count of bases not matched to a gene: 13. The CDR3 loop spans 16 amino acids. CDR1 and CDR2 (germline): MNHNY, SVGAGI (reference sequence). The specimen was PBMCs. V and J are TRBV6-6 and TRBJ2-5; TRBD2 matches at 12 bases. This clonotype was sampled from a man aged 18 to 30 in good health and CMV-seronegative. This chain's CDR3 is CATRQWTSGKGETQYF. In DNA form, the CDR3 reads TGTGCCACTAGACAATGGACTAGCGGGAAAGGAGAGACCCAGTACTTC.